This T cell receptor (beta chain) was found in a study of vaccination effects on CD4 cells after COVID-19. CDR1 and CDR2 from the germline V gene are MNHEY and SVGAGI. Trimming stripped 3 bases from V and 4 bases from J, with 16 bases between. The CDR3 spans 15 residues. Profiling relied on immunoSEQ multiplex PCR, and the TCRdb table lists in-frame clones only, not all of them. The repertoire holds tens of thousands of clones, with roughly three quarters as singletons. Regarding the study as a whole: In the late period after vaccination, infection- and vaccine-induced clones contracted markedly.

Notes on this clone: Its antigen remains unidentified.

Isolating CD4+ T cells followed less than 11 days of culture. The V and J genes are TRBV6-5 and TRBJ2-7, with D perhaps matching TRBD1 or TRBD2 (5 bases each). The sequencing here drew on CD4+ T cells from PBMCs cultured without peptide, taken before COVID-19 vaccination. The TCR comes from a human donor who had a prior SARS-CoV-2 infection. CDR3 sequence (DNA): TGTGCCAGCAGTTATAGCCGCAGGGACCATTACGAGCAGTACTTC. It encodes CASSYSRRDHYEQYF.